This T cell receptor (beta chain) was documented in a study of cytomegalovirus exposure and HLA in healthy donors. This clone was seen only a few times. Its antigen remains unknown. Whole-study findings and limits: Rarity characterized most TCR sequences, yet some public TCRs appeared in many donors. As a later analysis revealed, most CMV-associated TCR beta chains appeared HLA-restricted. Among the most significant clusters, several appeared linked to common viral pathogens in a later analysis.

V gave up 4 bases and J gave up 3 bases; unmatched junction bases: 6. Germline V gene sequence: CDR1 MNHNS, CDR2 SASEGT. The CDR3 is 15 amino acids. With 60 Vbeta and 13 Jbeta primers, the PCR was carried out. The assay was immunoSEQ multiplex PCR, and TCRdb's table has in-frame clones only and misses some. The sample holds 84,000 or so clones, 77% seen once. This TCR came from a man younger than 45 in good health and CMV-seronegative. V is TRBV6-1 and J is TRBJ2-3; 8 bases map to TRBD1. Sequencing input: PBMCs. In DNA form, the CDR3 reads TGTGCCAGCAGTGGCGACAGGGGTGGTACAGATACGCAGTATTTT. Its translation is CASSGDRGGTDTQYF.